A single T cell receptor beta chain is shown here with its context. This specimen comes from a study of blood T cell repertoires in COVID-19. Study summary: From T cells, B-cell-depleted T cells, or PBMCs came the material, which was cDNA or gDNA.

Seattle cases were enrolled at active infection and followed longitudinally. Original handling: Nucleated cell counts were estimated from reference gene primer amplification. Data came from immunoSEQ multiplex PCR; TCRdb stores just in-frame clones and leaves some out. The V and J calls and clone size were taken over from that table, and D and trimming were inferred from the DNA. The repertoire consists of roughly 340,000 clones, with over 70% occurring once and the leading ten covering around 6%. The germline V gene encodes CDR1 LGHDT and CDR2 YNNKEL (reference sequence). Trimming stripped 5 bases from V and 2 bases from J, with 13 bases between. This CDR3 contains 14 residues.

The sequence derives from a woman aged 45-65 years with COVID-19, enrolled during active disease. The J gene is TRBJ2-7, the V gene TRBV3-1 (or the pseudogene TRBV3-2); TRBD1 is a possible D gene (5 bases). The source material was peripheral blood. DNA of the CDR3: TGTGCCAGCAGCGCAACGATAGGGGCCTACGAGCAGTACTTC. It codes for CASSATIGAYEQYF.